Listed below are T cell receptor beta chains from one sample, sequenced in a study of blood T cells in healthy people across ages. Using its own MiXCR run on the 5' RACE reads, TCRdb lists one record per CDR3 protein. The table includes about 780,000 distinct CDR3 sequences, about a quarter detected once. The same sample was also studied in work on T cells of mothers and their children.

What was sequenced was blood. The source is a boy aged 5-17 years in good health. The conserved cysteine and the conserved F or W are not part of the CDR3 here. Fields, in order: J gene, CDR3 length, V gene, clone size, CDR3 protein. Size is omitted from some rows. Given values are once, few, many or a class for expanded clones.

>TRBJ1-2|10|TRBV18|NA
ASSGVHYGYT
>TRBJ2-7|11|TRBV10-3|many
ATDAGYTYEQY
>TRBJ2-4|12|TRBV28|NA
ASTRQLAKNIQY
>TRBJ1-6|11|TRBV30|few
AWSLRGASPLH
>TRBJ1-3|13|TRBV10-3|NA
ATLTGSITGNTIY
>TRBJ2-2|12|TRBV9|few
ASSTRTGPTELF
>TRBJ2-7|14|TRBV7-5|once
ISVSEATADSYEQY
>NA|9|TRBV29-1|NA
SVDGGGEQY
>TRBJ2-5|15|TRBV9|NA
ASSVGVDPPLQETQY
>TRBJ1-1|15|TRBV12-5|few
ASGLVRLEGRNTEAF
>TRBJ2-3|13|TRBV20-1|NA
SARDSSGAGDTQY
>TRBJ1-5|11|TRBV7-2|few
ASSLSFNQPQH
>TRBJ2-3|13|TRBV20-1|few
SASGSGASTDTQY
>TRBJ1-2|11|TRBV3-1|NA
ASSPEGAGGYT
>TRBJ2-5|12|TRBV10-3|many
AISDSTSGETQY
>TRBJ2-4|13|TRBV7-2|NA
ASSASGGAGDIQY
>TRBJ1-2|15|TRBV10-3|NA
AISNLRRDGGNDGYT
>TRBJ2-5|13|TRBV2|NA
ASSPDGGGRETQY
>NA|11|TRBV11-3|NA
ASSLGPSDEQF
>TRBJ2-5|11|TRBV5-1|NA
ASTAGYQETQY
>TRBJ2-7|12|TRBV7-9|many
ASSLGGPSNEQY
>TRBJ1-3|13|TRBV12-3/TRBV12-4|few
ASGQGPDSGNTIY
>TRBJ2-3|16|TRBV9|NA
ASSYGKGLAGGQDTQY
>TRBJ1-1|13|TRBV6-1|NA
ASSEEDRGPPVAF
>TRBJ1-1|11|TRBV7-3|NA
ASSEDRDSEAF
>TRBJ2-5|13|TRBV5-1|NA
ASSNSGGAQETQY
>TRBJ1-1|12|TRBV3-1|NA
ASTALTGHTEAF
>TRBJ1-1|14|TRBV28|few
ASSLMRAVVDTEAF
>NA|14|TRBV9|few
ASSVSGVNGVNEQF
>TRBJ2-6|15|TRBV5-1|few
ASSLYTGSSGANVLT
>TRBJ2-3|13|TRBV4-1|NA
ASSRWRDSTDTQY
>TRBJ2-7|11|TRBV20-1|few
SVPRGEGNEQY
>TRBJ2-1|10|TRBV12-3/TRBV12-4|NA
ATGTSYNEQF
>TRBJ2-1|13|TRBV28|NA
ASIQGPSSYNEQF
>TRBJ1-1|14|TRBV20-1|NA
SARDRTIIHSTEAF
>TRBJ1-2|13|TRBV4-2|NA
ASSQDRRPLYGYT
>TRBJ1-6|9|TRBV6-4|few
ASSPRQVLH
>TRBJ2-2|12|TRBV5-1|NA
ASRDSPSTGELF
>NA|13|TRBV29-1|NA
SVRLRLAVINEQF
>TRBJ2-2|11|TRBV20-1|few
SARLSGTGELF
>TRBJ1-4|11|TRBV24-1|few
ATSDSSNEKLF
>TRBJ1-1|12|TRBV6-6|few
ASSLDRAYTEAF
>TRBJ2-7|13|TRBV3-1|few
ASSHAARVQDEQY
>TRBJ1-4|10|TRBV20-1|few
SAGGQGEKLF
>TRBJ1-2|12|TRBV20-1|NA
SARPGTGSYGYT
>TRBJ2-7|10|TRBV10-2|NA
ASSEGTSEQY
>TRBJ1-4|14|TRBV3-1|NA
ASGGAGKGPSAKLF
>TRBJ2-1|14|TRBV11-3|once
ASSLTRESSYNEQF
>TRBJ1-1|11|TRBV18|NA
ASSSGENTEAF
>TRBJ1-4|12|TRBV14|few
ASSIAGANEKLF
>TRBJ2-5|11|TRBV7-3|NA
ASSTDGQGTQY
>TRBJ1-5|11|TRBV13|few
ASSGTPNQPQH
>TRBJ1-2|11|TRBV9|few
ASSAGQAYGYT